Following are 20 T cell receptor beta chains from one sample sequenced in a study of blood T cell repertoires in COVID-19 (dated by TCRdb to about 2020). The library was obtained by the immunoSEQ multiplex PCR assay. Here the immuneACCESS table is served through TCRdb, limited to in-frame sequences with V and J called. Missing clones are a known gap in these copies; in checked studies unresolved V genes cover under half, and the rest lacks a known reason. In this sample the table shows 300,000 to 400,000 clones, roughly nine tenths of which occur a single time. Roughly 1% of the sample is in the top ten clones. Sequenced: PBMCs or T cells enriched from blood (not recorded which). These receptors came from a woman aged 25 to 39 who had recovered from COVID-19.

Only one count was recorded for this clone. The gene calls are TRBV3-1 (or the pseudogene TRBV3-2) and TRBJ1-2; TRBD1 agrees at 9 bases. V gave up 5 bases and J gave up 7 bases; unmatched junction bases: 14. This CDR3 contains 16 residues. Germline V lookup: CDR1 LGHDT, CDR2 YNNKEL (reference sequence). The CDR3 here is CASSRTQGAQGFGYTF. The CDR3 region has the DNA TGTGCCAGCAGCAGAACACAGGGGGCTCAGGGGTTTGGCTACACCTTC.

This clone was found a few times. The chain is built from TRBV6-6 and TRBJ2-5; 7 positions match TRBD1. Trimming took 5 bases from V and 10 from J; bases not matched to a gene: 7. The V gene's germline CDR1 is MNHNY and CDR2 SVGAGI (reference sequence). The CDR3 totals 12 residues. The chain's CDR3 is CASSQDRSGQYF. CDR3 nucleotide sequence: TGTGCCAGCAGTCAGGACAGGTCGGGCCAGTACTTC.

This clone showed up just a few times. Other DNA sequences from this sample encode an identical CDR3 as well. The V and J genes are TRBV7-9 and TRBJ1-5; D is uncertain. The CDR3 spans 13 residues. CDR1 is SEHNR, CDR2 FQNEAQ, per germline (reference sequence). V lost 7 bases to trimming and J lost 4 bases, with 11 bases between them. In nucleotides, the CDR3 is TGTGCCAGCACCAAGGAGGGAAATCAGCCCCAGCATTTT. Amino acids: CASTKEGNQPQHF.

The V gene is TRBV6-5, the J gene TRBJ2-5, with 15 bases matching TRBD2. V shed 0 bases, J shed 5 bases, and the junction held 1 base outside the gene matches. The germline CDR1 and CDR2 sequences are MNHEY and SVGAGI. This CDR3 is 16 amino acids long. DNA of the CDR3: TGTGCCAGCAGTTACTCCGGGACTAGCGGGGGGGAGACCCAGTACTTC. Its protein is CASSYSGTSGGETQYF.

V is TRBV7-9 and J is TRBJ1-2, with 8 bases identical to TRBD1. The CDR3 sequence is 15 residues long. J lost 4 bases, V lost 5 bases, and 9 bases had no gene match. Germline V gene lookup returns CDR1 SEHNR and CDR2 FQNEAQ (reference sequence). Written as DNA, the CDR3 is TGTGCCAGCAGCCGCGGACAGGGTGGCGGCTATGGCTACACCTTC. It yields the protein CASSRGQGGGYGYTF. Full variable domain (outside the CDR3, taken from reference TRBV7-9 and TRBJ1-2): DTGVSQNPRHKITKRGQNVTFRCDPISEHNRLYWYRQTLGQGPEFLTYFQNEAQLEKSRLLSDRFSAERPKGSFSTLEIQRTEQGDSAMYLCASSRGQGGGYGYTFGSGTRLTVV.

V and J are TRBV3-1 (or the pseudogene TRBV3-2) and TRBJ2-7, with D perhaps TRBD2 (6 bases). Germline V gene data show CDR1 as LGHDT and CDR2 as YNNKEL (reference sequence). V lost 4 bases and J 2 bases, leaving 6 bases between the germline ends. The CDR3 loop spans 12 amino acids. CDR3 amino acids: CASSRGTYEQYF. The CDR3 nucleotides read TGTGCCAGCAGCCGCGGGACCTACGAGCAGTACTTC.

The chain recombines TRBV6-6 with TRBJ2-7; 7 bases fit TRBD2. The CDR3 length is 16 residues. Germline V gene lookup returns CDR1 MNHNY and CDR2 SVGAGI (reference sequence). Trimming removed 2 bases from V and 2 bases from J; junction bases left unmatched: 9. CDR3 region: CASSYPPGRDPYEQYF. The CDR3 nucleotides read TGTGCCAGCAGTTACCCCCCTGGGAGGGACCCCTACGAGCAGTACTTC.

This chain links TRBV11-2 with TRBJ2-5; TRBD1 aligns across 8 bases. Germline-derived CDR1 and CDR2 are SGHAT and FQNNGV. CDR3 size: 14 residues. Trimming removed 8 bases from V and 5 bases from J; junction bases left unmatched: 10. DNA of the CDR3: TGTGCCAGCGCCAAGACAGGGGTGTGGGAGACCCAGTACTTC. Amino acid sequence: CASAKTGVWETQYF.

The chain recombines TRBV27 with TRBJ1-5; D is possibly TRBD1 (5 bases). Trimming removed 5 bases at V and 0 bases at J, with 14 bases between. The germline V gene has CDR1 MNHEY and CDR2 SMNVEV (reference sequence). This CDR3 region has 16 residues. In nucleotides, the CDR3 is TGTGCCAGCAGTACTTACCGGGGGAATAGCAATCAGCCCCAGCATTTT. This encodes CASSTYRGNSNQPQHF.

Of note for this clone: This specimen includes other DNA sequences encoding the same CDR3. The chain carries TRBV28 and TRBJ2-3; D is undetermined. Per germline, CDR1 MDHEN and CDR2 SYDVKM. V lost 1 base, J lost 5 bases, and 4 bases lay in between. CDR3 size: 12 residues. CDR3 DNA sequence: TGTGCCAGCAGTTTATCCGGAGATACGCAGTATTTT. Translating gives CASSLSGDTQYF.

The chain links TRBV2 to TRBJ1-5; 12 bases agree with TRBD1. Germline assignment: CDR1 SNHLY and CDR2 FYNNEI. With 6 bases clipped from V and 5 bases from J, the junction kept 5 bases outside the gene matches. The length of the CDR3 is 15 residues. CDR3 nucleotides: TGTGCCAGCAGGGGGGGACAGGGGGCTCATCAGCCCCAGCATTTT. Encoded protein: CASRGGQGAHQPQHF.

This clone was picked up a small number of times. CDR3: CASSDSGGTGYTF. CDR3 in DNA: TGTGCCAGCAGTGATTCAGGGGGAACTGGCTACACCTTC. J is TRBJ1-2 and V is TRBV2; 7 bases are a match to TRBD1. After removal of 3 bases from V and 7 bases from J, the junction contained 5 bases not matched to a gene. This CDR3 spans 13 amino acids. Germline V gene data show CDR1 as SNHLY and CDR2 as FYNNEI.

The rearrangement links TRBV12-5 to TRBJ2-7, with D perhaps TRBD1 (5 bases). V dropped 4 bases and J dropped 4 bases, with 14 bases sitting between them. The length of the CDR3 is 14 residues. Germline loops: CDR1 LGHNT, CDR2 FRNRAP. CDR3 nucleotides: TGTGCTAGTGGTTCGACAGAGCTTCGATACGAGCAGTACTTC. As protein: CASGSTELRYEQYF.

V usage is TRBV6-5 and J usage is TRBJ2-3, with TRBD2 as a possible D gene (6 bases). The germline V and J ends were trimmed by 5 bases and 1 base, with 13 bases remaining between them. CDR1 is MNHEY and CDR2 is SVGAGI in the germline V gene. The CDR3 has 15 residues. CDR3 region: CASSQLWEGTDTQYF. DNA of the CDR3: TGTGCCAGCAGTCAGTTGTGGGAGGGCACAGATACGCAGTATTTT.

DNA of the CDR3: TGCAGTGCTAGTGTGGTCGGACAGAACTATGGCTACACCTTC. It codes for CSASVVGQNYGYTF. This chain joins TRBV20-1 and TRBJ1-2, with D perhaps matching TRBD1 (6 bases). Trimming left V 3 bases short and J 2 bases short, with 13 bases between. Germline CDR1 is DFQATT and CDR2 is SNEGSKA (reference sequence). The length of the CDR3 is 14 residues.

CDR3: CASSERTGRNQPQHF. The CDR3, as DNA: TGTGCCAGCAGCGAGAGGACAGGGAGGAATCAGCCCCAGCATTTT. V and J are TRBV7-2 and TRBJ1-5, with TRBD1 identical over 8 bases. This CDR3 comprises 15 residues. J was trimmed by 4 bases and V by 5 bases; bases with no gene match: 7. Per germline, CDR1 SGHTA and CDR2 FQGNSA. The complete variable domain, with remaining parts taken from reference TRBV7-2 and TRBJ1-5, reads GAGVSQSPSNKVTEKGKDVELRCDPISGHTALYWYRQSLGQGLEFLIYFQGNSAPDKSGLPSDRFSAERTGGSVSTLTIQRTQQEDSAVYLCASSERTGRNQPQHFGDGTRLSIL.

The table lists this clone with a few counts. Compared with germline, one end of the junction differs, possibly owing to a read error. DNA for the CDR3: TGTGCCAGCAGTTTGGAGGGACAGTGGCAATTT. Residues: CASSLEGQWQF. This chain uses TRBV28 with TRBJ1-6, with 7 bases lining up with TRBD1. CDR1 and CDR2 (germline): MDHEN, SYDVKM. This CDR3 region has 11 residues.

The V gene is TRBV18, the J gene TRBJ2-1; the D is unclear. V shed 3 bases and J shed 0 bases, with 12 bases lying between them. Per the germline V gene, CDR1 is KGHSH and CDR2 is LQKENI. The CDR3 has 16 residues. The CDR3 protein is CASSPLDPFSYNEQFF. The CDR3 nucleotides are TGTGCCAGCTCACCCCTAGACCCGTTCTCCTACAATGAGCAGTTCTTC.

The chain is built from TRBV7-2 and TRBJ2-1; tentative D call: TRBD2 (5 bases). Germline V gene sequence: CDR1 SGHTA, CDR2 FQGNSA. The V end lost 0 bases, the J end lost 7 bases, and 7 bases lay between the germline ends. This CDR3 has 13 residues. CDR3: CASSLAGRNEQFF. In DNA form, the CDR3 reads TGTGCCAGCAGCTTAGCTGGGAGAAATGAGCAGTTCTTC.

Comments on this clone: Other DNA sequences within the sample encode an identical CDR3. The chain carries TRBV28 and TRBJ2-7; D possibly corresponds to TRBD2 (6 bases). Trimming removed 2 bases from V and 4 bases from J, with 6 bases in between. Germline assignment: CDR1 MDHEN and CDR2 SYDVKM. There are 12 residues in the CDR3. The DNA for the CDR3 is TGTGCCAGCAGTTTAGCGGGGTACGAGCAGTACTTC. The encoded protein is CASSLAGYEQYF. Full variable domain (rest looked up from reference TRBV28 and TRBJ2-7): DVKVTQSSRYLVKRTGEKVFLECVQDMDHENMFWYRQDPGLGLRLIYFSYDVKMKEKGDIPEGYSVSREKKERFSLILESASTNQTSMYLCASSLAGYEQYFGPGTRLTVT.